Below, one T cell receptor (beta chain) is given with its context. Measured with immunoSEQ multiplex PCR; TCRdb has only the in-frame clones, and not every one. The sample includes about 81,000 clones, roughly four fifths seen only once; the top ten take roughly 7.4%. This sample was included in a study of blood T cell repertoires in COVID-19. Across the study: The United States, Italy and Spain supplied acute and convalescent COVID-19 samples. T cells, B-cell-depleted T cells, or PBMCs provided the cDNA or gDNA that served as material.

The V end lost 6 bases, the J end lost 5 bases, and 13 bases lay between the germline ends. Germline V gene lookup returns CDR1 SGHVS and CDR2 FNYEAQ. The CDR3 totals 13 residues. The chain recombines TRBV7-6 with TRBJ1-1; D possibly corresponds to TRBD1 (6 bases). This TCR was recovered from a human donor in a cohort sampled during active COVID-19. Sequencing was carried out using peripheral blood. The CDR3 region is CASRNRAETEAFF. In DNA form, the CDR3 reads TGTGCCAGCAGAAACAGGGCCGAGACTGAAGCTTTCTTT.